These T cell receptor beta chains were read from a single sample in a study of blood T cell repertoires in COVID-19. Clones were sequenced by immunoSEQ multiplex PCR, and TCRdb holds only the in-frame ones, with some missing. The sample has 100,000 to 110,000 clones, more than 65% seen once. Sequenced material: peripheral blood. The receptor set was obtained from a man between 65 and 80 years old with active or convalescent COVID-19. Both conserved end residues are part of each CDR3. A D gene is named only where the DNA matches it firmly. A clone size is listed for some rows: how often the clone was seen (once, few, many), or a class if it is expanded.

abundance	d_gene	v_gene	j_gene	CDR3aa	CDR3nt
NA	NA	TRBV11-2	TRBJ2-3	CASSLVAASTDTQYF	TGTGCCAGCAGCTTAGTTGCGGCTAGCACAGATACGCAGTATTTT
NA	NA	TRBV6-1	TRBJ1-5	CASSDDQPQHF	TGTGCCAGCAGTGACGATCAGCCCCAGCATTTT
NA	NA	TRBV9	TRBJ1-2	CASSSRGDNPYGYTF	TGTGCCAGCAGCTCTCGAGGGGACAACCCCTATGGCTACACCTTC
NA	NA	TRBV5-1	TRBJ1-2	CASSLNLADNYGYTF	TGCGCCAGCAGCTTGAATCTCGCGGATAACTATGGCTACACCTTC
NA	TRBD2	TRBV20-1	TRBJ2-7	CSASAGAGGPYEQYF	TGCAGTGCTAGTGCAGGTGCGGGAGGACCCTACGAGCAGTACTTC
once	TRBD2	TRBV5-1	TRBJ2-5	CASSLEGSGGAKTQYF	TGCGCCAGCAGCTTGGAAGGTAGCGGGGGGGCAAAGACCCAGTACTTC
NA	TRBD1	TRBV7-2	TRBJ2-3	CASSPRDRAVDTQYF	TGTGCCAGCAGCCCACGGGACAGGGCGGTAGATACGCAGTATTTT
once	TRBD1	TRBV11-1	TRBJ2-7	CASSLDLTGYYEQYF	TGTGCCAGCAGCTTAGATTTGACAGGGTACTACGAGCAGTACTTC
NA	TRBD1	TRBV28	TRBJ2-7	CASSSLTGSFTYEQYF	TGTGCCAGCAGTTCCTTGACAGGGAGTTTTACCTACGAGCAGTACTTC
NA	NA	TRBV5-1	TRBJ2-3	CASSPDTSTDTQYF	TGCGCCAGCAGCCCTGACACGAGCACAGATACGCAGTATTTT
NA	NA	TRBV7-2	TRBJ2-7	CASSLVAGSFISYEQYF	TGTGCCAGCAGCTTAGTGGCGGGGTCCTTCATCTCCTACGAGCAGTACTTC
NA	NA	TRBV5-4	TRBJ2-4	CASSRTWEAKNIQYF	TGTGCCAGCAGCCGGACCTGGGAGGCCAAAAACATTCAGTACTTC
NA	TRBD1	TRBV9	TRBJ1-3	CASSAGRGGQGGNTIYF	TGTGCCAGCAGCGCGGGCCGAGGGGGACAGGGTGGAAACACCATATATTTT
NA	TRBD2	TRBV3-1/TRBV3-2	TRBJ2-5	CASSQAGGETQYF	TGTGCCAGCAGCCAAGCGGGAGGAGAGACCCAGTACTTC
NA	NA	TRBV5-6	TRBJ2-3	CASSQDGFPTDTQYF	TGTGCCAGCAGCCAGGATGGGTTTCCCACAGATACGCAGTATTTT
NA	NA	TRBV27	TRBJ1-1	CASSPEVVGEAEAFF	TGTGCCAGCAGTCCCGAAGTGGTGGGAGAGGCAGAAGCTTTCTTT
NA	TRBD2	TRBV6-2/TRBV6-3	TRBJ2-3	CASSSLPSGVTDTQYF	TGTGCCAGCAGTTCCCTCCCTAGCGGGGTCACAGATACGCAGTATTTT
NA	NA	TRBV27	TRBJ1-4	CASSNLRTVQNEKLFF	TGTGCCAGCAGTAATCTCCGGACAGTCCAAAATGAAAAACTGTTTTTT
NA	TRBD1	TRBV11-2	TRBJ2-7	CASSSGTGFYEQYF	TGTGCCAGCAGCTCCGGGACAGGGTTCTACGAGCAGTACTTC
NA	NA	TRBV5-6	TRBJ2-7	CASSLAIWDKGFVQYF	TGTGCCAGCAGCTTGGCGATCTGGGACAAAGGTTTCGTGCAGTACTTC
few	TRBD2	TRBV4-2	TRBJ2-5	CASSLGGRVGETQYF	TGTGCCAGCAGCCTCGGAGGGAGGGTAGGAGAGACCCAGTACTTC
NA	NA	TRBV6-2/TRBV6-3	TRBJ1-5	CASSYSSVTNQPQHF	TGTGCCAGCAGTTACTCGTCCGTAACTAATCAGCCCCAGCATTTT
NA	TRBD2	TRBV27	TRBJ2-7	CASSLAGGAMEQYF	TGTGCCAGCAGTTTAGCGGGGGGAGCGATGGAGCAGTACTTC
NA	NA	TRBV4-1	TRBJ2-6	CASRSLPSGANVLTF	TGCGCCAGCAGAAGCCTACCCTCTGGGGCCAACGTCCTGACTTTC
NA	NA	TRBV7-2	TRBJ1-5	CASSSQEGQPQHF	TGTGCCAGCAGCTCACAGGAGGGTCAGCCCCAGCATTTT
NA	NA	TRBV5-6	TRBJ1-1	CASSRRRGNTEAFF	TGTGCCAGCAGCCGGAGGAGGGGAAACACTGAAGCTTTCTTT
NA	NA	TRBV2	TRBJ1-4	CASTLQSFPNEKLFF	TGTGCCAGCACCCTACAGTCTTTCCCAAATGAAAAACTGTTTTTT
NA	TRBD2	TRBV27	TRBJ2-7	CASSLGTSGGNYEQYF	TGTGCCAGCAGTTTAGGGACTAGCGGGGGGAACTACGAGCAGTACTTC
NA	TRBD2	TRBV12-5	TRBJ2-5	CASGFGTSGSFETQYF	TGTGCTAGTGGTTTCGGGACTAGCGGGAGTTTTGAGACCCAGTACTTC
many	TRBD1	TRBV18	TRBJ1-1	CASSGDREGTEAFF	TGTGCCAGCTCAGGAGACAGGGAAGGCACTGAAGCTTTCTTT
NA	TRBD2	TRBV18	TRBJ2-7	CASSPRTSGGAYEQYF	TGTGCCAGCTCACCACGGACTAGCGGGGGGGCCTACGAGCAGTACTTC
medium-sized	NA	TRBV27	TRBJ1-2	CASSPGYLQARGYTF	TGTGCCAGCAGTCCCGGGTACCTCCAAGCACGTGGCTACACCTTC
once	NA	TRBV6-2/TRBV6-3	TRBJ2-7	CASSTLAGNEQYF	TGTGCCAGCAGTACCCTGGCGGGGAACGAGCAGTACTTC
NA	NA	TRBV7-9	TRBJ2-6	CASSPHSSGANVLTF	TGTGCCAGCAGCCCGCACAGTTCTGGGGCCAACGTCCTGACTTTC
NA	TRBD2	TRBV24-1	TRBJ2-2	CATSVLGLAGANTGELFF	TGTGCCACCAGTGTTTTAGGACTAGCGGGAGCGAACACCGGGGAGCTGTTTTTT
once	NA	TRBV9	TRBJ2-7	CASSVKGGYEQYF	TGTGCCAGCAGCGTAAAAGGGGGATACGAGCAGTACTTC
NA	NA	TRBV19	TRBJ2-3	CASSTEGRSTDTQYF	TGTGCCAGTAGTACGGAGGGCCGGAGCACAGATACGCAGTATTTT
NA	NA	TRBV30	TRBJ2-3	CAWGLSYTDTQYF	TGTGCCTGGGGACTGAGCTACACAGATACGCAGTATTTT
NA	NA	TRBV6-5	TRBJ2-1	CATTRGGEQFF	TGTGCCACCACCCGAGGGGGTGAGCAGTTCTTC